This entry describes one TCR beta chain. Germline V lookup: CDR1 LGHDT, CDR2 YNNKEL (reference sequence). Trimming took off 0 bases at V and 8 bases at J, with 16 bases between the two ends. CDR3 length equals 15 residues. These data come from a study of blood T cells in healthy people across ages. Primers used in a second PCR of about 7 to 12 cycles were a sample-barcoded 5' primer and a J-beta primer mix. One entry per CDR3 protein, called by TCRdb with MiXCR from the 5' RACE reads. This repertoire shows around 1,500,000 distinct CDR3 sequences, around two fifths found once; its top ten account for 7.9%.

This sequence originates from a woman aged 18-35 years in good health. Sequencing was performed on blood. This chain joins TRBV3-1 and TRBJ1-2; no firm D call. This CDR3 reads CASSQETGVSEGYTF. The CDR3 bases are TGTGCCAGCAGCCAAGAGACGGGCGTTAGTGAAGGCTACACCTTC.